These 21 T cell receptor beta chains originate from one sample sequenced in a study of tumor-infiltrating lymphocytes in localized non-small cell lung cancer. Here immunoSEQ multiplex PCR was the method, and the copy in TCRdb shows in-frame clones only, minus some. There are tens of thousands of clones in the sample; just under 70% occur only once, and roughly 14% lies in the top ten. The sample consisted of lung tumor tissue. The receptor set was obtained from a human donor with non-small cell lung cancer.

The chain is built from TRBV2 and TRBJ2-7; weak D call: TRBD1 (7 bases). Germline CDR1 reads SNHLY; CDR2 reads FYNNEI. The CDR3 is 15 residues long. Trimming stripped 0 bases from V and 2 bases from J, with 11 bases between. Here the CDR3 DNA reads TGTGCCAGCAGTGAAGCTGCCAGGGGGGCCTACGAGCAGTACTTC. Residues: CASSEAARGAYEQYF. The full variable domain, completed using reference TRBV2 and TRBJ2-7, is EPEVTQTPSHQVTQMGQEVILRCVPISNHLYFYWYRQILGQKVEFLVSFYNNEISEKSEIFDDQFSVERPDGSNFTLKIRSTKLEDSAMYFCASSEAARGAYEQYFGPGTRLTVT.

The rearrangement uses TRBV2 and TRBJ2-7; D remains ambiguous. CDR3 length: 10 amino acids. Deletions cut 8 bases from V and 6 bases from J, with 8 bases between. Germline-derived CDR1 and CDR2 are SNHLY and FYNNEI. The CDR3 DNA follows: TGTGCCAGCCGCCGGGCCGAGCAGTACTTC. This gives the protein CASRRAEQYF.

This clone came up once. The V call is TRBV28, the J call TRBJ2-2, with TRBD2 matching 9 bases. The CDR3 has 15 amino acids. Germline CDR1 and CDR2: MDHEN and SYDVKM. Trimming took 5 bases from V and 1 from J; bases not matched to a gene: 2. CDR3 sequence reads: CASSISGRNTGELFF. CDR3 in DNA: TGTGCCAGCAGTATTAGCGGGAGGAACACCGGGGAGCTGTTTTTT. Together with reference TRBV28 and TRBJ2-2, the CDR3 gives the full variable domain: DVKVTQSSRYLVKRTGEKVFLECVQDMDHENMFWYRQDPGLGLRLIYFSYDVKMKEKGDIPEGYSVSREKKERFSLILESASTNQTSMYLCASSISGRNTGELFFGEGSRLTVL.

This clone was observed a few times. The chain has TRBV5-4 and TRBJ2-3, with D tentatively TRBD2 (5 bases). The germline V gene encodes CDR1 SGHNT and CDR2 YYREEE (reference sequence). V lost 0 bases, J lost 4 bases, and 12 bases lay in between. The CDR3 sequence is 15 residues long. The CDR3 spells CASSLAGSSADTQYF. The CDR3 region has the DNA TGTGCCAGCAGCTTGGCGGGGAGTTCTGCAGATACGCAGTATTTT.

This rearrangement joins TRBV27 to TRBJ2-7; a weak D match, TRBD2 (5 bases). Trimming cost V 6 bases and J 3 bases, with 12 bases left between them. CDR3 length equals 13 residues. Per the germline V gene, CDR1 is MNHEY and CDR2 is SMNVEV (reference sequence). The DNA of the CDR3 is TGTGCCAGCAGACGAACTAGATTCTACGAGCAGTACTTC. Translation gives CASRRTRFYEQYF.

This chain connects TRBV6-1 to TRBJ1-5; a possible D gene is TRBD1 (5 bases). There are 18 residues in the CDR3. V lost 3 bases, J lost 1 base, and 19 bases lay in between. CDR1 and CDR2 from the germline V gene are MNHNS and SASEGT. In DNA form, the CDR3 reads TGTGCCAGCAGTGATCTCGCCCGGACAATCCAAAGCAATCAGCCCCAGCATTTT. Its protein product is CASSDLARTIQSNQPQHF.

Written as DNA, the CDR3 is TGCGCCAGCAGCTTGGCAGGGATTAACACTGAAGCTTTCTTT. As protein: CASSLAGINTEAFF. V and J are TRBV5-1 and TRBJ1-1, with D tentatively TRBD1 (5 bases). Trimming shortened V by 0 bases and J by 2 bases, and 8 bases separated the two germline ends. Germline V lookup: CDR1 SGHRS, CDR2 YFSETQ. The CDR3 is 14 residues long.

V usage is TRBV28 and J usage is TRBJ1-2; TRBD1 matches 8 bases. The length of the CDR3 is 16 residues. The J segment lost 2 bases and the V segment lost 7 bases, leaving 12 bases of the junction unmatched. Germline CDR1 reads MDHEN; CDR2 reads SYDVKM. The CDR3 sequence: CASTRPGQGTNYGYTF. CDR3 DNA: TGTGCCAGCACCAGACCCGGACAGGGAACGAACTATGGCTACACCTTC.

This chain uses TRBV28 with TRBJ1-2; TRBD1 matches 11 bases. The CDR3 is made up of 16 amino acids. Losses at the gene ends were 1 base for V and 7 bases for J; bases not matched to a gene: 8. Germline-derived CDR1 and CDR2 are MDHEN and SYDVKM. The CDR3 is CASSLSGTGGRGGYTF. The CDR3, as DNA: TGTGCCAGCAGTTTATCCGGGACAGGGGGAAGAGGTGGCTACACCTTC.

The chain recombines TRBV4-2 with TRBJ1-2, with D unresolved. The length of the CDR3 is 15 residues. Germline-derived CDR1 and CDR2 are LGHNA and YNFKEQ. V was cut by 0 bases and J by 4 bases, with 12 bases left in between. The CDR3 spells CASSQDVIGRYGYTF. CDR3 nucleotides: TGTGCCAGCAGCCAAGATGTTATCGGACGCTATGGCTACACCTTC.

The chain employs TRBV18 and TRBJ2-1; 10 nucleotides align to TRBD1. Germline V gene data show CDR1 as KGHSH and CDR2 as LQKENI. CDR3 length equals 14 residues. J lost 6 bases, V lost 6 bases, and 5 bases had no gene match. CDR3 region: CASSPRTGGNEQFF. CDR3 DNA sequence: TGTGCCAGCTCCCCCCGGACAGGGGGCAATGAGCAGTTCTTC.

In its sample, this clone was seen a few times. The chain carries TRBV29-1 and TRBJ2-2; D possibly corresponds to TRBD2 (5 bases). CDR3 length: 15 amino acids. The germline V gene encodes CDR1 SQVTM and CDR2 ANQGSEA. Trimming cost V 2 bases and J 0 bases, with 10 bases left between them. The DNA for the CDR3 is TGCAGCGTTGAATCGGGGAGCGCGAACACCGGGGAGCTGTTTTTT. Its protein is CSVESGSANTGELFF.

The chain has TRBV6-6 and TRBJ1-5; D gene unclear. The germline gives CDR1 MNHNY, CDR2 SVGAGI (reference sequence). V was clipped by 1 base and J by 3 bases, with 13 bases between them. The CDR3 length is 16 residues. The CDR3 spells CASSYYRLGNNQPQHF. CDR3 bases: TGTGCCAGCAGTTACTACCGCCTCGGGAACAATCAGCCCCAGCATTTT.

This chain uses TRBV2 with TRBJ2-7, with 7 bases aligning to TRBD2. Germline V CDR1 and CDR2: SNHLY, FYNNEI. The ends lost 11 bases at V and 2 bases at J; junction bases unmatched: 12. The CDR3 is made up of 14 amino acids. The CDR3 region is CAARPGLPPYEQYF. The CDR3 region has the DNA TGTGCCGCCCGCCCGGGACTACCCCCCTACGAGCAGTACTTC.

V usage is TRBV18 and J usage is TRBJ1-4; no reliable D call. The germline V gene has CDR1 KGHSH and CDR2 LQKENI. With 4 bases removed from V and 3 bases from J, the gap between germline ends came to 15 bases. The CDR3 loop spans 16 amino acids. CDR3 nucleotide sequence: TGTGCCAGCTCACACCAGCATGGGGTAGCTAATGAAAAACTGTTTTTT. It codes for CASSHQHGVANEKLFF.

The genes are TRBV6-6 and TRBJ2-7; D might be TRBD2 (6 bases). Per the germline V gene, CDR1 is MNHNY and CDR2 is SVGAGI (reference sequence). The germline V and J ends were trimmed by 7 bases and 1 base, with 11 bases remaining between them. The CDR3 has 13 residues. The CDR3 nucleotides are TGTGCCAGCACCCCAGGAGGGTCCTACGAGCAGTACTTC. Residues: CASTPGGSYEQYF.

This clone was picked up one time. This chain links TRBV11-1 with TRBJ2-7, with D perhaps TRBD1 (5 bases). This CDR3 has 12 residues. With 4 bases removed from V and 10 bases from J, the gap between germline ends came to 14 bases. Germline CDR1 and CDR2: SGHAT and FQDESV (reference sequence). The CDR3 here is CASSSQNQGQYF. The CDR3 bases are TGTGCCAGCAGCTCCCAAAACCAGGGACAGTACTTC.

V gene TRBV4-1 combines with J gene TRBJ2-7; D ambiguous. V lost 3 bases to trimming and J lost 2 bases, with 11 bases between them. CDR3 length: 14 residues. In germline, CDR1 is MGHRA, CDR2 YSYEKL. DNA for the CDR3: TGCGCCAGCAGCCAGGACCTCCTAACCTACGAGCAGTACTTC. It translates to CASSQDLLTYEQYF.

The chain uses TRBV15 and TRBJ2-7; 8 positions match TRBD2. Germline-derived CDR1 and CDR2 are LNHNV and YYDKDF (reference sequence). The CDR3 has 17 amino acids. The V segment lost 0 bases and the J segment 3 bases; nucleotides outside the gene matches: 10. The CDR3 spells CATSRDPSGRGGYEQYF. CDR3 sequence (DNA): TGTGCCACCAGCAGAGACCCCAGCGGGAGAGGAGGCTACGAGCAGTACTTC.

The rearrangement links TRBV11-2 to TRBJ2-1; tentatively, D is TRBD2 (5 bases). The CDR3 loop spans 17 amino acids. Germline values: CDR1 SGHAT, CDR2 FQNNGV. Trimming removed 5 bases from V and 3 bases from J, with 20 bases in between. In DNA form, the CDR3 reads TGTGCCAGCAGCCCCGCGACGGGGTCGGTTGTCTACAATGAGCAGTTCTTC. It codes for CASSPATGSVVYNEQFF.

The genes are TRBV4-1 and TRBJ2-2; weak D call: TRBD1 (5 bases). CDR3 length: 15 amino acids. Per the germline V gene, CDR1 is MGHRA and CDR2 is YSYEKL. Trimming left V 1 base short and J 1 base short, with 7 bases between. The CDR3 DNA sequence: TGCGCCAGCAGCCAAGGGCAGGGGAACACCGGGGAGCTGTTTTTT. Its translation is CASSQGQGNTGELFF.